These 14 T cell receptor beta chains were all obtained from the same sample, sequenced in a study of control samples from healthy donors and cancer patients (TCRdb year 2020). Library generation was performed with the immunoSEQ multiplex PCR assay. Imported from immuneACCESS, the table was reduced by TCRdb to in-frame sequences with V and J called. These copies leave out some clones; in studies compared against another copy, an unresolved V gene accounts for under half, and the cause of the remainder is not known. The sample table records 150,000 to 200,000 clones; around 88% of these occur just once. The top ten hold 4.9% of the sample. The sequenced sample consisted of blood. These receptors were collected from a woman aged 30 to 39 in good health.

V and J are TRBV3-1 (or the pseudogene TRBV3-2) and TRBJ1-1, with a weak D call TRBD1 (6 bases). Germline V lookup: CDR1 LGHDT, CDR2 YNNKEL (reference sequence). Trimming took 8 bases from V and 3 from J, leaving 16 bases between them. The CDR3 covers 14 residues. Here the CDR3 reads CASGNEGGHTEAFF. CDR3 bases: TGTGCCAGCGGCAACGAAGGGGGGCACACTGAAGCTTTCTTT.

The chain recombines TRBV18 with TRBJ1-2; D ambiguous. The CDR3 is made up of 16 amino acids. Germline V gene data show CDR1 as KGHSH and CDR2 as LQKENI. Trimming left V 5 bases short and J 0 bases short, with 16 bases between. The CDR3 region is CASSVSRAGTNYGYTF. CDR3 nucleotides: TGTGCCAGCTCAGTCAGTCGGGCCGGCACTAACTATGGCTACACCTTC.

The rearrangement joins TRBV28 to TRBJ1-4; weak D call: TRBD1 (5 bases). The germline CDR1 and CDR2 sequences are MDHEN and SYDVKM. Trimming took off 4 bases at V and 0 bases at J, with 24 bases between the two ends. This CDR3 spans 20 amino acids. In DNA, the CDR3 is TGTGCCAGCAGTTCTCTGGAAGGGACGCAATTTACTGCAACTAATGAAAAACTGTTTTTT. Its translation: CASSSLEGTQFTATNEKLFF.

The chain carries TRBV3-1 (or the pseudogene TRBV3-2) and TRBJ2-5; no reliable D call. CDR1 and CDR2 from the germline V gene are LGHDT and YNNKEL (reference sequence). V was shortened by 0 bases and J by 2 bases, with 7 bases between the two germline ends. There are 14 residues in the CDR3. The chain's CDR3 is CASSQEWPQETQYF. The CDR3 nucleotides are TGTGCCAGCAGCCAAGAATGGCCGCAAGAGACCCAGTACTTC.

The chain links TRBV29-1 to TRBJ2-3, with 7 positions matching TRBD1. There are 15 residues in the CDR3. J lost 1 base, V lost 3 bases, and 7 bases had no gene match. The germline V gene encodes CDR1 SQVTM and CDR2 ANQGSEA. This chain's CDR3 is CSVETGMAGTDTQYF. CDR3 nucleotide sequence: TGCAGCGTTGAGACAGGGATGGCTGGCACAGATACGCAGTATTTT.

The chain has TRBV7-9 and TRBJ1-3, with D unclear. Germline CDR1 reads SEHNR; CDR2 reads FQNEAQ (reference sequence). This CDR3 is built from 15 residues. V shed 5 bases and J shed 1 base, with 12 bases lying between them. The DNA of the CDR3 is TGTGCCAGCAGCCACGCCGGAGGGTCTGGAAACACCATATATTTT. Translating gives CASSHAGGSGNTIYF.

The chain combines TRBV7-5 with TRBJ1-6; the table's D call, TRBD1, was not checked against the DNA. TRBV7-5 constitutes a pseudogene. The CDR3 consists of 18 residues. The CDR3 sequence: CVRSSGFPIFSYNSPLHF. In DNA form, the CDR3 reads TGTGTCAGAAGCTCAGGCTTCCCTATTTTCTCCTATAATTCACCCCTCCACTTT.

CDR3 bases: TGTGCCAGCAGCATAAACAGGGGACCGAACGGGGAGCTGTTTTTT. Its protein product is CASSINRGPNGELFF. The rearrangement uses TRBV5-6 and TRBJ2-2, with 7 bases aligning to TRBD1. V shed 4 bases, J shed 7 bases, and the junction held 10 bases outside the gene matches. The CDR3 is made up of 15 amino acids. CDR1 is SGHDT and CDR2 is YYEEEE in the germline V gene.

This CDR3 reads CASSQANLGAFF. The CDR3 coding sequence is TGTGCCAGCAGCCAAGCTAACCTGGGAGCTTTCTTT. The V and J genes are TRBV4-2 and TRBJ1-1; D is undetermined. Looked up from germline, CDR1 is LGHNA and CDR2 is YNFKEQ. The V gene lost 1 base and the J gene lost 10 bases, with 10 bases spanning the gap. The CDR3 loop spans 12 amino acids.

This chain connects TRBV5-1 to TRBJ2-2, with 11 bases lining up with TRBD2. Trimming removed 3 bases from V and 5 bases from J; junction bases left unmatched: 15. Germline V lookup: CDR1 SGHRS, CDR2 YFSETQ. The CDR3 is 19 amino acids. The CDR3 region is CASSYRDGTSGRRTGELFF. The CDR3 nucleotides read TGCGCCAGCAGCTACCGGGACGGCACTAGCGGGAGAAGGACCGGGGAGCTGTTTTTT.

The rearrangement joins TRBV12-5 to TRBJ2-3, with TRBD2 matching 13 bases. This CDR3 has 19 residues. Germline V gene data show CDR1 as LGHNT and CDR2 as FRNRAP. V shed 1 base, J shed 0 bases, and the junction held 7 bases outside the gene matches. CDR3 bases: TGTGCTAGTGGTTTGGAGACTAGCGGGAGGACTTCTAGCACAGATACGCAGTATTTT. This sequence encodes CASGLETSGRTSSTDTQYF.

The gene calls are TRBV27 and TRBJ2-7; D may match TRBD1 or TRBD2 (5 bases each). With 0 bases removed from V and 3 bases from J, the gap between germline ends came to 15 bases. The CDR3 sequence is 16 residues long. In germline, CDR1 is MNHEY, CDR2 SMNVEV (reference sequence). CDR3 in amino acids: CASSLSAGTGLYEQYV. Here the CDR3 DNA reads TGTGCCAGCAGTTTATCTGCTGGGACGGGTCTCTACGAGCAGTACGTC.

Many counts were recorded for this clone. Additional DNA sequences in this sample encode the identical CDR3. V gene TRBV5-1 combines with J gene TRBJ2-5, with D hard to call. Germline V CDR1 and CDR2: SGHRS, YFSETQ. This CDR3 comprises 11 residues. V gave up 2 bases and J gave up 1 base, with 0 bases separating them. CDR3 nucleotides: TGCGCCAGCAGCTTCCAAGAGACCCAGTACTTC. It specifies CASSFQETQYF. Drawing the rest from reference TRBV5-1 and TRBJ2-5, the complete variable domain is KAGVTQTPRYLIKTRGQQVTLSCSPISGHRSVSWYQQTPGQGLQFLFEYFSETQRNKGNFPGRFSGRQFSNSRSEMNVSTLELGDSALYLCASSFQETQYFGPGTRLLVL.

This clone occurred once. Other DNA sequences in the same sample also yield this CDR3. The CDR3 DNA reads TGCGCCAGCAGCCTTCGTGGATCTGGGGCCAACGTCCTGACTTTC. It codes for CASSLRGSGANVLTF. The chain employs TRBV5-1 and TRBJ2-6; D gene uncertain. From germline, CDR1 is SGHRS and CDR2 YFSETQ. This CDR3 has 15 amino acids. Trimming shortened V by 4 bases and J by 1 base, and 9 bases separated the two germline ends.